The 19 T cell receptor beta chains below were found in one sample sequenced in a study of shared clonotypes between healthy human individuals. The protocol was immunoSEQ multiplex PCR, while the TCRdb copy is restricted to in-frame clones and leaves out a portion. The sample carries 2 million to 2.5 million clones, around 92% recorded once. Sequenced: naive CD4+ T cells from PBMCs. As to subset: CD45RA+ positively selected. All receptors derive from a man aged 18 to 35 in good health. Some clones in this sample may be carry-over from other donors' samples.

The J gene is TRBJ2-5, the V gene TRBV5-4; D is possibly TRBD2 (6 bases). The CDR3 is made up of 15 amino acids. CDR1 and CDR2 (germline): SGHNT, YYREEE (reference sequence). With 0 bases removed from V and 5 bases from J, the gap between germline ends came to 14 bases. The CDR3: CASSLGGLPGETQYF. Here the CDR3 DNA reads TGTGCCAGCAGCTTGGGGGGACTCCCAGGTGAGACCCAGTACTTC.

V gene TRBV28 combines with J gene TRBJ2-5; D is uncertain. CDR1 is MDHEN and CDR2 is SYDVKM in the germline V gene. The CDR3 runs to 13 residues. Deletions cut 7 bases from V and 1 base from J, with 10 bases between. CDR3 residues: CASTVAAQETQYF. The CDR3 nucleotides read TGTGCCAGCACCGTCGCGGCCCAAGAGACCCAGTACTTC.

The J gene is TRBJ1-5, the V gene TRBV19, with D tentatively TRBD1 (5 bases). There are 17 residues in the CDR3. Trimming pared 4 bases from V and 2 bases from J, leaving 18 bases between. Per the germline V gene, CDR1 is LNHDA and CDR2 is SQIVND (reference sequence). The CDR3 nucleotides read TGTGCCAGTAGTACTCTATCCCTAGGGACGCGCAATCAGCCCCAGCATTTT. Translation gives CASSTLSLGTRNQPQHF.

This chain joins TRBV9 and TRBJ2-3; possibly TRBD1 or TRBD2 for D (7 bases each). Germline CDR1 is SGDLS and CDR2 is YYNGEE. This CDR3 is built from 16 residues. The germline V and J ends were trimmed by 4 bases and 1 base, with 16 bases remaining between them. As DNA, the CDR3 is TGTGCCAGCAGCCCTCGACAGGGAGGGGGCACAGATACGCAGTATTTT. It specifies CASSPRQGGGTDTQYF.

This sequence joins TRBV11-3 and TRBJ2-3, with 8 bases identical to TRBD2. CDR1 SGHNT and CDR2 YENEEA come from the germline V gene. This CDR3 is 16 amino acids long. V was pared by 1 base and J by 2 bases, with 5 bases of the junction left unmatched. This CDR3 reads CASSLGTAGATDTQYF. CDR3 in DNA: TGTGCCAGCAGCTTAGGTACAGCGGGAGCCACAGATACGCAGTATTTT. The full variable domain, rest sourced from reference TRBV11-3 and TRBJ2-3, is EAGVVQSPRYKIIEKKQPVAFWCNPISGHNTLYWYLQNLGQGPELLIRYENEEAVDDSQLPKDRFSAERLKGVDSTLKIQPAELGDSAVYLCASSLGTAGATDTQYFGPGTRLTVL.

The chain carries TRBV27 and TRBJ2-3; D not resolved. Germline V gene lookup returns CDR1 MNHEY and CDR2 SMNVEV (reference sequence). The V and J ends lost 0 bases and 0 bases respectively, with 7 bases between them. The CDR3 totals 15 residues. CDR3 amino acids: CASSLSWLSTDTQYF. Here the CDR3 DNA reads TGTGCCAGCAGTTTATCTTGGCTTAGCACAGATACGCAGTATTTT.

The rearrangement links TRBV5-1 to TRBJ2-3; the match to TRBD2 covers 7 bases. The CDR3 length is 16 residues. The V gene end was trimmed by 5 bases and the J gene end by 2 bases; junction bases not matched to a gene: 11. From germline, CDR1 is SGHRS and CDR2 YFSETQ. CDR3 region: CASRGLAATFTDTQYF. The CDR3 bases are TGCGCCAGCAGGGGGCTAGCGGCTACGTTCACAGATACGCAGTATTTT.

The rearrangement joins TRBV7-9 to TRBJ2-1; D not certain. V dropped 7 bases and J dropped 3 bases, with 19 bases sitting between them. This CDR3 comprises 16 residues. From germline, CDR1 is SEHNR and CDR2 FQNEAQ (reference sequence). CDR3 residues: CASTLSWGTLYNEQFF. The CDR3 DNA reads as TGTGCCAGCACCCTGTCATGGGGTACCCTCTACAATGAGCAGTTCTTC.

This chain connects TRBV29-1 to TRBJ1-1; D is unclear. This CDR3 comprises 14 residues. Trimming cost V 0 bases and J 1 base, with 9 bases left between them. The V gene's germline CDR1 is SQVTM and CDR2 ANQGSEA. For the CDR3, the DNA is TGCAGCGTTGAAGATCAAGCATCGAACACTGAAGCTTTCTTT. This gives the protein CSVEDQASNTEAFF.

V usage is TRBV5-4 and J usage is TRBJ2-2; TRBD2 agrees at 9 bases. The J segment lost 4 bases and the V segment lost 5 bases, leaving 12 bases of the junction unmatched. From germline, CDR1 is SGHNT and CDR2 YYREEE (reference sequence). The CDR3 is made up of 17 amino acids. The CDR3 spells CASSLGSGGRSTGELFF. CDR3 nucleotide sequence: TGTGCCAGCAGTCTGGGTAGCGGGGGAAGAAGCACCGGGGAGCTGTTTTTT.

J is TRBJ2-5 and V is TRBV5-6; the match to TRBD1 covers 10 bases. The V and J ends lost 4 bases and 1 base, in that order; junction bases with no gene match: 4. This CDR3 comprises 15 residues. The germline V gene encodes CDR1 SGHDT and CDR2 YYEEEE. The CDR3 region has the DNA TGTGCCAGCAGCGGGGACAGGGGACTCCAAGAGACCCAGTACTTC. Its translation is CASSGDRGLQETQYF. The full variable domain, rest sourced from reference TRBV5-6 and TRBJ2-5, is DAGVTQSPTHLIKTRGQQVTLRCSPKSGHDTVSWYQQALGQGPQFIFQYYEEEERQRGNFPDRFSGHQFPNYSSELNVNALLLGDSALYLCASSGDRGLQETQYFGPGTRLLVL.

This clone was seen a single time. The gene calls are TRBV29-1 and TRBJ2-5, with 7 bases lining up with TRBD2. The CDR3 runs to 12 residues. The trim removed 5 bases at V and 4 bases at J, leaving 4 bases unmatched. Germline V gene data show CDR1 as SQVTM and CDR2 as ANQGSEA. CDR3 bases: TGCAGCGTTACGGCTAGCGGAGAGACCCAGTACTTC. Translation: CSVTASGETQYF. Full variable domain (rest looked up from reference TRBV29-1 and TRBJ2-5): SAVISQKPSRDICQRGTSLTIQCQVDSQVTMMFWYRQQPGQSLTLIATANQGSEATYESGFVIDKFPISRPNLTFSTLTVSNMSPEDSSIYLCSVTASGETQYFGPGTRLLVL.

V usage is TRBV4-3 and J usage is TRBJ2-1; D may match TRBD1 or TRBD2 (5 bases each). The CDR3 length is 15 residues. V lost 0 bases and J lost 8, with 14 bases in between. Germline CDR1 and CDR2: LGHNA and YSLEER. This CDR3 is CASSQEGGRDHEQFF. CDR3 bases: TGCGCCAGCAGCCAAGAAGGCGGCAGGGACCATGAGCAGTTCTTC.

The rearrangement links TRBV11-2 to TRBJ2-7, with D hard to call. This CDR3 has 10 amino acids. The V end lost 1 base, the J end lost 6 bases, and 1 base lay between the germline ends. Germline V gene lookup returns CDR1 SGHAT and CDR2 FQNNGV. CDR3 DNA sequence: TGTGCCAGCAGCTTAGTCGAGCAGTACTTC. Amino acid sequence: CASSLVEQYF. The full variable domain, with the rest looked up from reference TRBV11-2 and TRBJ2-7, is EAGVAQSPRYKIIEKRQSVAFWCNPISGHATLYWYQQILGQGPKLLIQFQNNGVVDDSQLPKDRFSAERLKGVDSTLKIQPAKLEDSAVYLCASSLVEQYFGPGTRLTVT.

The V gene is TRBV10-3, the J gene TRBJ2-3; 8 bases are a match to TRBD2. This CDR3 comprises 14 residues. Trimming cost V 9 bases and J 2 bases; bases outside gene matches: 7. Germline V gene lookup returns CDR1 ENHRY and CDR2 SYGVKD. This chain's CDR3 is CAIRSSGLTDTQYF. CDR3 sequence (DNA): TGTGCCATTAGGTCTAGCGGGCTCACAGATACGCAGTATTTT.

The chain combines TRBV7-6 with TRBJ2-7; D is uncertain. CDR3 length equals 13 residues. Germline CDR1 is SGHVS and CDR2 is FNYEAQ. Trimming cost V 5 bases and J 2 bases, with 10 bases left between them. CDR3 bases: TGTGCCAGCAGCCCAACCCCCCCCTACGAGCAGTACTTC. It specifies CASSPTPPYEQYF. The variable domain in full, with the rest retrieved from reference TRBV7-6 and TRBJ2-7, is GAGVSQSPRYKVTKRGQDVALRCDPISGHVSLYWYRQALGQGPEFLTYFNYEAQQDKSGLPNDRFSAERPEGSISTLTIQRTEQRDSAMYRCASSPTPPYEQYFGPGTRLTVT.

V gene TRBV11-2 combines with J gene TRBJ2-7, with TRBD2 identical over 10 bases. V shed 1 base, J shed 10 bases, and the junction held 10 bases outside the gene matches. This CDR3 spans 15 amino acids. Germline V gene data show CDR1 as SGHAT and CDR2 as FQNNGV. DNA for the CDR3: TGTGCCAGCAGCTTAGGGTTGTCTAGCGGGAGACTCCAGTACTTC. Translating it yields CASSLGLSSGRLQYF.

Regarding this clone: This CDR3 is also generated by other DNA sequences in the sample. The CDR3 reads CASSQRTGMNTEAFF. CDR3 DNA: TGTGCCAGCTCACAAAGGACAGGGATGAACACTGAAGCTTTCTTT. The V and J genes are TRBV18 and TRBJ1-1, with 8 bases that match TRBD1. Germline CDR1 KGHSH, CDR2 LQKENI. This CDR3 comprises 15 residues. J was trimmed by 0 bases and V by 4 bases; bases with no gene match: 4.

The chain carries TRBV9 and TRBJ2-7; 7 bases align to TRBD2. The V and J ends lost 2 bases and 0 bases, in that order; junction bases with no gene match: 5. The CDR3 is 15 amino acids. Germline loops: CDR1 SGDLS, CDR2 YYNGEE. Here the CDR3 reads CASSVSSGLSYEQYF. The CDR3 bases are TGTGCCAGCAGCGTGTCTAGCGGACTCTCCTACGAGCAGTACTTC. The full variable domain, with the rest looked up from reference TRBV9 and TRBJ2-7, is DSGVTQTPKHLITATGQRVTLRCSPRSGDLSVYWYQQSLDQGLQFLIQYYNGEERAKGNILERFSAQQFPDLHSELNLSSLELGDSALYFCASSVSSGLSYEQYFGPGTRLTVT.